The clone carrying this TCR beta chain appeared a single time. TCRdb keeps only in-frame clones here, not all; method: immunoSEQ multiplex PCR. The table lists about 35,000 clones, 70% to 90% of them singletons. J gave up 2 bases and V 4 bases, and 16 bases lay outside the gene matches. This CDR3 comprises 20 residues. The sample is drawn from a study of chemoradiotherapy in HPV16-positive cancers. Sequenced material: blood, taken from a patient who underwent chemoradiotherapy. This chain connects TRBV5-3 to TRBJ2-1; 12 bases map to TRBD2. TRBV5-3 is given ORF status, its function remaining uncertain. The sequence derives from a human donor with HPV-associated anogenital cancer. The CDR3 loop reads CARSLLRQEWTSGAYNEQFF. CDR3 nucleotides: TGTGCCAGAAGCCTTTTACGTCAGGAATGGACTAGCGGGGCCTACAATGAGCAGTTCTTC.